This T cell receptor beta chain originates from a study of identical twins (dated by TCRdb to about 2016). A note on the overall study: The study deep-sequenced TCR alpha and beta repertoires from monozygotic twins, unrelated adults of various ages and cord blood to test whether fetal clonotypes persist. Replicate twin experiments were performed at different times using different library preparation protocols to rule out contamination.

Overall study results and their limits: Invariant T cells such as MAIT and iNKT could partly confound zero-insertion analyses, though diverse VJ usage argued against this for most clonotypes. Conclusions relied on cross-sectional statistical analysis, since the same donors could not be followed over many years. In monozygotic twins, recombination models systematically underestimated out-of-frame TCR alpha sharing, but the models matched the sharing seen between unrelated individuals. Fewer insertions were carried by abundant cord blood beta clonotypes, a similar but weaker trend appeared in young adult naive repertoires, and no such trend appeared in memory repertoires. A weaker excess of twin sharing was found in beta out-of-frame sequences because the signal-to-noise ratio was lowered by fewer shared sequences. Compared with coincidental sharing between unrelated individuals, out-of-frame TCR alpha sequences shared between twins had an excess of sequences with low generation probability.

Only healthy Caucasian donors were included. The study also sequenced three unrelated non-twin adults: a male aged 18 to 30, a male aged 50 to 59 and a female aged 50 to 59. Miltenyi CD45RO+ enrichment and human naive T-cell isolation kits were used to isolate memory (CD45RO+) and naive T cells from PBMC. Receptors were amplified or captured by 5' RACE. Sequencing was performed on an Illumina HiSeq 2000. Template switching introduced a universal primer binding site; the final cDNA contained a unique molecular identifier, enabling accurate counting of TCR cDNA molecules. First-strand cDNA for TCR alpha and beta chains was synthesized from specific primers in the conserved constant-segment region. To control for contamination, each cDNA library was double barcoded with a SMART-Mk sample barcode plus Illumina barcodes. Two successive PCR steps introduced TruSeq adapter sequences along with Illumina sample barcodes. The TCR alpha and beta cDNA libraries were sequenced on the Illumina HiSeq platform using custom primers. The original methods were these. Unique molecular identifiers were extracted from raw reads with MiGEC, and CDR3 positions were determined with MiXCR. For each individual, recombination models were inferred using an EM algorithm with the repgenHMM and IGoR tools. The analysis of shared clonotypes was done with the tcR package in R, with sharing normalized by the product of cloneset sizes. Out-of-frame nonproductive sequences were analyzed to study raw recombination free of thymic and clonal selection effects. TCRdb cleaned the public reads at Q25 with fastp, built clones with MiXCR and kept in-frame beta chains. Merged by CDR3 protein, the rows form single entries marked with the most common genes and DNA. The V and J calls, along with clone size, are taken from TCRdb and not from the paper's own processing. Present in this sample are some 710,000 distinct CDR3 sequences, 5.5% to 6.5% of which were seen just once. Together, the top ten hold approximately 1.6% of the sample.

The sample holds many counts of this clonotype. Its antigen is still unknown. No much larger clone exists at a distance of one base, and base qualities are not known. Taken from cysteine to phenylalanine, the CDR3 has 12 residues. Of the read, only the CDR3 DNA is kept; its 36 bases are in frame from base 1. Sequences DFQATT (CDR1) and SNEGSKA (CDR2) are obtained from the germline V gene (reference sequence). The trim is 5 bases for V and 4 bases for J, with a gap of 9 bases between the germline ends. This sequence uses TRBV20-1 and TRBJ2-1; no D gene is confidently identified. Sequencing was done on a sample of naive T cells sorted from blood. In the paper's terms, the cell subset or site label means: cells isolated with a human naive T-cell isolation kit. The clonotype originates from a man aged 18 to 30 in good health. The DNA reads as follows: TGCAGTGCTCGGCGGAATTACAATGAGCAGTTCTTC. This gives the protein CSARRNYNEQFF.